Given below is one T cell receptor beta chain in context. These data belong to a study of blood T cell repertoires in COVID-19. Assay: immunoSEQ multiplex PCR; the TCRdb copy retains only in-frame clones and omits some. In the table there are more than 150,000 clones, around 86% of which are singletons. The sequence was collected from a man between 18 and 35 years old with acute or convalescent COVID-19. What was sequenced was peripheral blood.

The chain's CDR3 is CASSVDRFLNTEAFF. The CDR3 nucleotides are TGTGCCAGTAGTGTCGACAGGTTCTTGAACACTGAAGCTTTCTTT. This chain links TRBV19 with TRBJ1-1, with D maybe TRBD1 (6 bases). Deletions cut 5 bases from V and 0 bases from J, with 13 bases between. Germline-derived CDR1 and CDR2 are LNHDA and SQIVND (reference sequence). The CDR3 contains 15 residues.